This TCR beta chain was obtained from a study of shared clonotypes between healthy human individuals. Comment on this clone: Its target is unknown.

How the authors handled the data: Filtering differed because ImmunoSEQ produced junction-only sequences that carried no quality scores. Repertoires were generated with immunoSEQ multiplex PCR, while TCRdb's copy carries only in-frame clones and drops some. V and J calls and clone size are copied from that table; D and trimming were computed from the DNA. Found here are about 730,000 clones, over 55% of them singletons; the top ten hold 1.8%. Notes on the study in general: Collection of samples was limited to blood; tissue repertoires likely differ. Naive subsets generally had larger estimated richness than memory subsets.

Germline assignment: CDR1 WSHSY and CDR2 SAAADI. V was trimmed by 6 bases and J by 4 bases, leaving 16 bases between them. The CDR3 consists of 14 residues. The sequencing input was memory CD4+ T cells sorted from blood. Regarding subset: CD45RA-negative fraction. This clonotype was obtained from a woman aged 25 to 39 in good health. The chain links TRBV10-2 to TRBJ2-7; D is unclear. As DNA, the CDR3 is TGCGCCAGCAGGTTCGAGTTTGGCCTATACGAGCAGTACTTC. Amino acid sequence: CASRFEFGLYEQYF.